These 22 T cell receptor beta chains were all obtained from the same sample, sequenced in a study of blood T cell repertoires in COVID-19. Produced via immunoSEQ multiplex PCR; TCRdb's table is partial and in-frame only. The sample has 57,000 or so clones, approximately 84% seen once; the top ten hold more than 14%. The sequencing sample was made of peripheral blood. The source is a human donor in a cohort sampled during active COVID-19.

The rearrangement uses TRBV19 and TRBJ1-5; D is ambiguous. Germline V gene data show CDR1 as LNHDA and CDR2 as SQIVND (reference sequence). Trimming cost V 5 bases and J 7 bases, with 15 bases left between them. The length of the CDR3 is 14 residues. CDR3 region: CASSVRVLRQPQHF. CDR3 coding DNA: TGTGCCAGTAGTGTCCGGGTCCTCAGACAGCCCCAGCATTTT.

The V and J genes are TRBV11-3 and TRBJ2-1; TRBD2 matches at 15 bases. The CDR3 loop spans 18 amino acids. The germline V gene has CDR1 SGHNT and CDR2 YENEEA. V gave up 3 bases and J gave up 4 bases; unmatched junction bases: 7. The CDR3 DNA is TGTGCCAGCAGCTTGCCAGGACTAGCGGGAGGGATTTACAATGAGCAGTTCTTC. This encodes CASSLPGLAGGIYNEQFF.

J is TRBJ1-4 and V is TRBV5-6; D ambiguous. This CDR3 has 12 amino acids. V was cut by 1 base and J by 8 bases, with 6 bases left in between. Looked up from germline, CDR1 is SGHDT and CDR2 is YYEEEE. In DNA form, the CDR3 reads TGTGCCAGCAGCTTGTCAAGCGAAAAACTGTTTTTT. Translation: CASSLSSEKLFF.

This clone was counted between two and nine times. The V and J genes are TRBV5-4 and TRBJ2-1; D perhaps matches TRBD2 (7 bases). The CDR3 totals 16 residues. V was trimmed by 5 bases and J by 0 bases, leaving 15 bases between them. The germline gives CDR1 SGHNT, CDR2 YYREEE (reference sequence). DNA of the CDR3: TGTGCCAGCAGTAAAGGGGGGGGTAGCTCCTACAATGAGCAGTTCTTC. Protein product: CASSKGGGSSYNEQFF.

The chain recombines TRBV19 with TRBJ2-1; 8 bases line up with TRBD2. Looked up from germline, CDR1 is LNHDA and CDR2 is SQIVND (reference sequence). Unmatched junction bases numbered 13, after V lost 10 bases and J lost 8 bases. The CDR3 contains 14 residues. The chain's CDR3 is CATQVTGGMDEQFF. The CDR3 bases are TGTGCCACCCAAGTAACGGGAGGGATGGATGAGCAGTTCTTC.

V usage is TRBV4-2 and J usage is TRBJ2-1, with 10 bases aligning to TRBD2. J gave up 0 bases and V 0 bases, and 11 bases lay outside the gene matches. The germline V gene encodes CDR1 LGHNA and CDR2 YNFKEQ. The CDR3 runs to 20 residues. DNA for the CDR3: TGTGCCAGCAGCCAAGATCTAGCGGGAGTTTTCCCCCTCTCCTACAATGAGCAGTTCTTC. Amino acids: CASSQDLAGVFPLSYNEQFF.

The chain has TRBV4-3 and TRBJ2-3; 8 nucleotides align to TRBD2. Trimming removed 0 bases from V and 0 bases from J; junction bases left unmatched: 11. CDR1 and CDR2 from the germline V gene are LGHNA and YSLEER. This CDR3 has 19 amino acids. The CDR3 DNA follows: TGCGCCAGCAGCCAAGACGTTGCGGGAGGCTGGTCAAGCACAGATACGCAGTATTTT. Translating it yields CASSQDVAGGWSSTDTQYF.

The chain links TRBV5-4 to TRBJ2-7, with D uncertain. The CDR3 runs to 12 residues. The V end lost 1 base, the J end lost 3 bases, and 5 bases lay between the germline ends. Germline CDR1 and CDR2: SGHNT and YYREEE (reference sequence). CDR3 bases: TGTGCCAGCAGCTTGAACAGCTACGAGCAGTACTTC. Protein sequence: CASSLNSYEQYF.

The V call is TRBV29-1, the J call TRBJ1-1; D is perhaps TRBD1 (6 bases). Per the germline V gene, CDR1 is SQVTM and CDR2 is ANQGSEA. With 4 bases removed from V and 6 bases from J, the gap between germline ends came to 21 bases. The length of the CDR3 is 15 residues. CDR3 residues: CSVGDRSGWDAEAFF. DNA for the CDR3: TGCAGCGTTGGTGACAGGTCCGGGTGGGACGCTGAAGCTTTCTTT.

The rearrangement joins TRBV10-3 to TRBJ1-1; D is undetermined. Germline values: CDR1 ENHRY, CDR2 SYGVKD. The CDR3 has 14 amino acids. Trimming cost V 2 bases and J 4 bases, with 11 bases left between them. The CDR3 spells CAISEPFLSTEAFF. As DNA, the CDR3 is TGTGCCATCAGTGAGCCTTTTTTGAGCACTGAAGCTTTCTTT.

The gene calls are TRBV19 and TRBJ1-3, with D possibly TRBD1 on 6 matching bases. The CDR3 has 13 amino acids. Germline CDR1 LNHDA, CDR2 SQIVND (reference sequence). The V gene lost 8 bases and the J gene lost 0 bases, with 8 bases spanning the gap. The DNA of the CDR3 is TGTGCCAGTTTCAGGGGCTCTGGAAACACCATATATTTT. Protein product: CASFRGSGNTIYF. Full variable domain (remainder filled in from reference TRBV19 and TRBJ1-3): DGGITQSPKYLFRKEGQNVTLSCEQNLNHDAMYWYRQDPGQGLRLIYYSQIVNDFQKGDIAEGYSVSREKKESFPLTVTSAQKNPTAFYLCASFRGSGNTIYFGEGSWLTVV.

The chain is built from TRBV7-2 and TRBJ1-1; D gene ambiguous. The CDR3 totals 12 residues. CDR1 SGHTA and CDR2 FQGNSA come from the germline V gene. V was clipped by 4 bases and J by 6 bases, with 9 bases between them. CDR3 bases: TGTGCCAGCAGCTGGCGCGGGGCTGAAGCTTTCTTT. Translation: CASSWRGAEAFF.

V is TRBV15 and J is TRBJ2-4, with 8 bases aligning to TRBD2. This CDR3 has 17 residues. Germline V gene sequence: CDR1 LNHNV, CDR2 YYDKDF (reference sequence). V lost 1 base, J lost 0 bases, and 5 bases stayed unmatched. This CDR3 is CATSRATSGLAKNIQYF. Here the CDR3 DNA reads TGTGCCACCAGCAGAGCAACTAGCGGCCTAGCCAAAAACATTCAGTACTTC.

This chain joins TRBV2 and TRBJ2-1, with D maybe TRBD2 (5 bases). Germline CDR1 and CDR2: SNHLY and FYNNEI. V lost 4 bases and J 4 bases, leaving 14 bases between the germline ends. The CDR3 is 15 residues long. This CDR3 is CASSVVSGLYNEQFF. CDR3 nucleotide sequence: TGTGCCAGCAGTGTGGTAAGCGGCTTGTACAATGAGCAGTTCTTC. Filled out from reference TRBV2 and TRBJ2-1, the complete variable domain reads EPEVTQTPSHQVTQMGQEVILRCVPISNHLYFYWYRQILGQKVEFLVSFYNNEISEKSEIFDDQFSVERPDGSNFTLKIRSTKLEDSAMYFCASSVVSGLYNEQFFGPGTRLTVL.

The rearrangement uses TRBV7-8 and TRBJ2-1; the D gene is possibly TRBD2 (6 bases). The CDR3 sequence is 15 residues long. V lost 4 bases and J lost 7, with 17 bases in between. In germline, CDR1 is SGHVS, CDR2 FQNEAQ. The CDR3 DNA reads TGTGCCAGCAGCTGGACTAACCTCCCGGGAAATGAGCAGTTCTTC. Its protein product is CASSWTNLPGNEQFF.

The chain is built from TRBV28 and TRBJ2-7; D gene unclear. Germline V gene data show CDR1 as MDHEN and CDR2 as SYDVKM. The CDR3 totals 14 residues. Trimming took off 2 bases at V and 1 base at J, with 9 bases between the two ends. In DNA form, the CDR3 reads TGTGCCAGCAGTTTAGTACACGAATCCTACGAGCAGTACTTC. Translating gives CASSLVHESYEQYF.

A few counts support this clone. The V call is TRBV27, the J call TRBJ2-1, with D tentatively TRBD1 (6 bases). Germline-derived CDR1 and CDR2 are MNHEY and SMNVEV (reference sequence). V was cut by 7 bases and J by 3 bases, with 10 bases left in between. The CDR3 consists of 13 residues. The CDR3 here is CASIQQGYNEQFF. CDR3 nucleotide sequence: TGTGCCAGCATCCAACAGGGCTACAATGAGCAGTTCTTC.

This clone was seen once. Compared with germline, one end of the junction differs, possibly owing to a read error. The CDR3 sequence is CASNELTGGYTEAFF. As DNA, the CDR3 is TGTGCCAGCAATGAATTGACAGGGGGCTACACTGAAGCTTTCTTT. The genes are TRBV2 and TRBJ1-1, with 10 bases aligning to TRBD1. The CDR3 runs 15 residues. Germline-derived CDR1 and CDR2 are SNHLY and FYNNEI. The full variable domain, with the rest looked up from reference TRBV2 and TRBJ1-1, is EPEVTQTPSHQVTQMGQEVILRCVPISNHLYFYWYRQILGQKVEFLVSFYNNEISEKSEIFDDQFSVERPDGSNFTLKIRSTKLEDSAMYFCASNELTGGYTEAFFGQGTRLTVV.

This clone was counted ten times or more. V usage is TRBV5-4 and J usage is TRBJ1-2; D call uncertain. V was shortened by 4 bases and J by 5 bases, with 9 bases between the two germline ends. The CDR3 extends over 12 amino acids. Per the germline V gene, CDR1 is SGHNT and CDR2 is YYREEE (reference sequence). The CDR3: CASSRGSYGYTF. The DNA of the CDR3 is TGTGCCAGCAGCCGCGGGTCATATGGCTACACCTTC.

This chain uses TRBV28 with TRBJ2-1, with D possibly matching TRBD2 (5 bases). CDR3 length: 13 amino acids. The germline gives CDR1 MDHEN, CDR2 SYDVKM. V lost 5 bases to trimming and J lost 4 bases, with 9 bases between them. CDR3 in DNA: TGTGCCAGCAGTCCCGGGGTATACAATGAGCAGTTCTTC. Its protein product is CASSPGVYNEQFF. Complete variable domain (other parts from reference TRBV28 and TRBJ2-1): DVKVTQSSRYLVKRTGEKVFLECVQDMDHENMFWYRQDPGLGLRLIYFSYDVKMKEKGDIPEGYSVSREKKERFSLILESASTNQTSMYLCASSPGVYNEQFFGPGTRLTVL.

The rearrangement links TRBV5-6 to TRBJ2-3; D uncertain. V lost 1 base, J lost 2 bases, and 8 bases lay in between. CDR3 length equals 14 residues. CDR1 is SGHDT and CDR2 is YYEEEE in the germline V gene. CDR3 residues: CASSLISYTDTQYF. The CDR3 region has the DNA TGTGCCAGCAGCTTGATCAGTTACACAGATACGCAGTATTTT. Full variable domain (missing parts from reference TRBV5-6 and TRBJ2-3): DAGVTQSPTHLIKTRGQQVTLRCSPKSGHDTVSWYQQALGQGPQFIFQYYEEEERQRGNFPDRFSGHQFPNYSSELNVNALLLGDSALYLCASSLISYTDTQYFGPGTRLTVL.

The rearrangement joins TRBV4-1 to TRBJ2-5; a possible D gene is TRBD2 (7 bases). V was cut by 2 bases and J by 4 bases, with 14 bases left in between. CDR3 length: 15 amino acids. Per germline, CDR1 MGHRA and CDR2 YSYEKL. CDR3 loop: CASSQQQGGLETQYF. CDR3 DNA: TGCGCCAGCAGCCAACAACAGGGAGGGTTAGAGACCCAGTACTTC.